The TCR beta chain described here comes from a study of CD4 and CD8 cells across lung adenocarcinoma regions. There are a few counts of this clonotype. Samples came from patients with localized non-small cell lung adenocarcinoma. TCRdb reprocessed the PCR reads with MiXCR, giving one entry per CDR3 protein. The table includes over 7,500 distinct CDR3 sequences, approximately 55% detected once. The clonotype comes from a female donor with lung adenocarcinoma. The CD4 and CD8 labels of this study may be unreliable. Sequencing input: CD8+ T cells from the margin of a lung tumor.

DNA for the CDR3: TGTGCCAGCACCCCAGGGGGCCGAACCGGGGAGCTGTTTTTT. As protein: CASTPGGRTGELFF. The rearrangement uses TRBV25-1 and TRBJ2-2; TRBD1 matches at 8 bases. J gave up 5 bases and V 7 bases, and 6 bases lay outside the gene matches. The CDR3 is 14 amino acids. Germline-derived CDR1 and CDR2 are MGHDK and SYGVNS. Filled out from reference TRBV25-1 and TRBJ2-2, the complete variable domain reads EADIYQTPRYLVIGTGKKITLECSQTMGHDKMYWYQQDPGMELHLIHYSYGVNSTEKGDLSSESTVSRIRTEHFPLTLESARPSHTSQYLCASTPGGRTGELFFGEGSRLTVL.